The 12 T cell receptor beta chains below all came from one sample that was sequenced in a study of cytomegalovirus exposure and HLA in healthy donors. Primers for the PCR totalled 60 Vbeta and 13 Jbeta. Libraries were prepared by immunoSEQ multiplex PCR; TCRdb keeps only in-frame clonotypes and omits some of them. The data show around 150,000 clones, around 75% seen once. The sample taken for sequencing was PBMCs. The receptor set was obtained from a man between 18 and 35 years old in good health and CMV-seropositive.

The chain carries TRBV7-2 and TRBJ1-3; 8 bases are shared with TRBD1. Germline CDR1 and CDR2: SGHTA and FQGNSA. The CDR3 covers 19 residues. V was pared by 5 bases and J by 0 bases, with 15 bases of the junction left unmatched. This chain's CDR3 is CASSPPGTGDSVSGNTIYF. As DNA, the CDR3 is TGTGCCAGCAGCCCCCCGGGGACAGGTGACAGTGTCTCTGGAAACACCATATATTTT. Using reference TRBV7-2 and TRBJ1-3 for the parts outside the CDR3, the full variable domain is GAGVSQSPSNKVTEKGKDVELRCDPISGHTALYWYRQSLGQGLEFLIYFQGNSAPDKSGLPSDRFSAERTGGSVSTLTIQRTQQEDSAVYLCASSPPGTGDSVSGNTIYFGEGSWLTVV.

This clone has just a few counts. This CDR3 is CASRPSGRANTEAFF. In nucleotides, the CDR3 is TGTGCCAGCAGACCATCGGGGAGGGCGAACACTGAAGCTTTCTTT. V is TRBV27 and J is TRBJ1-1; D remains unclear. The V and J ends lost 6 bases and 1 base respectively, with 15 bases between them. This CDR3 has 15 residues. Per the germline V gene, CDR1 is MNHEY and CDR2 is SMNVEV (reference sequence).

The table lists this clone with a few counts. V and J are TRBV30 and TRBJ1-5; D gene unclear. This CDR3 contains 13 residues. V gave up 3 bases and J gave up 7 bases, with 13 bases separating them. In germline, CDR1 is GTSNPN, CDR2 SVGIG (reference sequence). CDR3 sequence reads: CAWSLRGGQPQHF. The CDR3 DNA sequence: TGTGCCTGGAGCCTCCGAGGCGGGCAGCCCCAGCATTTT.

The V and J genes are TRBV30 and TRBJ1-2; D is undetermined. Trimming removed 2 bases from V and 4 bases from J, with 8 bases in between. Germline V gene sequence: CDR1 GTSNPN, CDR2 SVGIG (reference sequence). CDR3 length: 12 residues. CDR3 bases: TGTGCCTGGAGTCTGCAGTTCTATGGCTACACCTTC. This encodes CAWSLQFYGYTF. The whole variable domain, remainder taken from reference TRBV30 and TRBJ1-2, is SQTIHQWPATLVQPVGSPLSLECTVEGTSNPNLYWYRQAAGRGLQLLFYSVGIGQISSEVPQNLSASRPQDRQFILSSKKLLLSDSGFYLCAWSLQFYGYTFGSGTRLTVV.

The chain uses TRBV5-6 and TRBJ1-5; D is unclear. Trimming cost V 0 bases and J 9 bases, with 7 bases left between them. CDR1 is SGHDT and CDR2 is YYEEEE in the germline V gene. CDR3 size: 12 residues. The DNA of the CDR3 is TGTGCCAGCAGCTTGGCCTCCGGGCCCCAGCATTTT. Encoded protein: CASSLASGPQHF.

The genes are TRBV4-1 and TRBJ1-1; TRBD1 aligns across 8 bases. After removal of 4 bases from V and 10 bases from J, the junction contained 8 bases not matched to a gene. The V gene's germline CDR1 is MGHRA and CDR2 YSYEKL. This CDR3 is built from 13 residues. CDR3 nucleotide sequence: TGCGCCAGCAGCCCTGGACAGGGAGAAGGAGCTTTCTTT. It codes for CASSPGQGEGAFF.

V and J are TRBV2 and TRBJ2-2, with TRBD2 matching 7 bases. The CDR3 spans 16 residues. Germline V gene data show CDR1 as SNHLY and CDR2 as FYNNEI. The junction had 8 bases not matched to a gene; V was cut back by 3 bases and J by 4 bases. CDR3 nucleotide sequence: TGTGCCAGCAGTGATGGGAGGGACTTAACCACCGGGGAGCTGTTTTTT. Translation gives CASSDGRDLTTGELFF.

This clone appeared once. The rearrangement links TRBV9 to TRBJ1-2; 7 positions match TRBD1. The J segment lost 6 bases and the V segment lost 0 bases, leaving 8 bases of the junction unmatched. The CDR3 loop spans 15 amino acids. Per the germline V gene, CDR1 is SGDLS and CDR2 is YYNGEE. For the CDR3, the DNA is TGTGCCAGCAGCGTAGGATCAGGGGGAGAAAATGGCTACACCTTC. This codes for CASSVGSGGENGYTF.

This rearrangement joins TRBV7-2 to TRBJ1-1, with D possibly TRBD1 on 6 matching bases. Germline CDR1 reads SGHTA; CDR2 reads FQGNSA. V was cut by 1 base and J by 3 bases, with 9 bases left in between. The CDR3 consists of 14 residues. CDR3 sequence (DNA): TGTGCCAGCAGCTTAGACAGGGCGTACACTGAAGCTTTCTTT. The encoded protein is CASSLDRAYTEAFF. The whole variable domain, filled in from reference TRBV7-2 and TRBJ1-1, reads GAGVSQSPSNKVTEKGKDVELRCDPISGHTALYWYRQSLGQGLEFLIYFQGNSAPDKSGLPSDRFSAERTGGSVSTLTIQRTQQEDSAVYLCASSLDRAYTEAFFGQGTRLTVV.

V is TRBV14 and J is TRBJ2-5; the D is unclear. CDR3 length equals 11 residues. The ends were cut back, 2 bases at V and 5 bases at J, with 3 bases in the middle. Germline loops: CDR1 SGHDN, CDR2 FVKESK. Written as DNA, the CDR3 is TGTGCCAGCAGCCAACTCGAGACCCAGTACTTC. Its translation is CASSQLETQYF.

This clone appeared a few times. DNA of the CDR3: TGTGCCAGCAGCCAAGCGGGGGAGGCTGAAGCTTTCTTT. Its translation: CASSQAGEAEAFF. J is TRBJ1-1 and V is TRBV11-3, with D maybe TRBD1 (5 bases). Germline assignment: CDR1 SGHNT and CDR2 YENEEA. V gave up 5 bases and J gave up 6 bases, with 13 bases separating them. The CDR3 has 13 amino acids.

CDR3 loop: CASSSGTLSGNTIYF. The CDR3 DNA reads TGTGCCAGCAGCTCCGGGACACTTTCTGGAAACACCATATATTTT. The J gene is TRBJ1-3, the V gene TRBV7-2, with TRBD1 as a possible D gene (6 bases). V was pared by 4 bases and J by 1 base, with 11 bases between. The germline V gene has CDR1 SGHTA and CDR2 FQGNSA. The CDR3 is 15 residues long.